This section outlines one T cell receptor (beta chain) sequence together with its context. Its antigen is not yet known. This clone may be a read error of a much larger clone one base away. The study excluded patients with uncontrolled infections, other autoimmune diseases, pregnancy or lactation. Diagnoses were based on clinical symptoms, serum thyroxine and TRAb, thyroid ultrasound and orbital computed tomography. Trizol reagent was used to extract total RNA, and RNA quality was then checked on an Agilent 2100 Bioanalyzer. This entry belongs to a study of T cells in Graves' hyperthyroidism and ophthalmopathy (dated by TCRdb to the late 2010s). Describing the broader study: TCR V-J signatures able to tell the groups apart were searched for in a discovery cohort of about a hundred patients, of whom roughly 42 had Graves' ophthalmopathy and under 65 had stable Graves' hyperthyroidism. The approximately 100 discovery patients were randomly divided into training and test sets at a 7:3 ratio. According to the paper, TCR Vbeta CDR3 sequencing was carried out on about 140 peripheral blood samples, which came from approximately 43 ophthalmopathy, some 73 hyperthyroidism and about 17 progressor patients. Thyroid tissue and blood T-cell repertoires from roughly 6 Graves' hyperthyroidism patients were also compared in the study. Following sampling, methimazole starting at 30 mg daily was given to hyperthyroidism patients, and high-dose intravenous methylprednisolone was given to ophthalmopathy patients. Prospective prediction of ophthalmopathy was tested in an independent validation cohort consisting of 18 to 20 hyperthyroidism patients and approximately 16 patients who later progressed to ophthalmopathy.

Overall study outcomes, separate from this receptor: No statistical method was used to fix the sample size in advance, and group allocation was not hidden from the investigators. In validation, the model predicted progression to ophthalmopathy a median of roughly six months before onset, with about 70% sensitivity and 72.22% specificity. Blood samples also contained most of the expanded thyroid clonotypes (frequency above 0.001), which suggests that blood repertoires may reflect thyroid immune responses. A 13 V-J signature model separated ophthalmopathy from stable hyperthyroidism, with 87.88% sensitivity and about 81% specificity in cross-validation and 80%/75% in testing.

The TCR beta CDR3 regions were amplified from the RNA transcripts. The TCR CDR3 was subjected to a first round of RT-PCR using the HTBI primer set and the Qiagen OneStep RT-PCR kit. A second multiplex PCR round built the libraries, followed by size selection and purification. Libraries were sequenced paired-end with 100 bp reads on an Illumina HiSeq2000. In the source study's methods: SOAPnuke was used to process the raw data, throwing out any read that contained adapters or uncalled bases, had a mean Phred below 15, or lacked an exact constant-primer or identifier match. High-quality paired reads were merged with COPE v1.2.5, and unique nucleotide sequences were defined as clonotypes. MiTCR v1.1 was used to align the clonotypes against IMGT TRBV, TRBD and TRBJ reference segments. Analysis was restricted to V-J combinations with a frequency above 0.0001, which covered over 98% of repertoires. A TCS score was defined as the ratio between F50 (clonal expansion) and ExV (chaos), using BLOSUM62-based TCRdist between CDR3 peptides within each V-J. Welch's t-statistics and random forest reduced 514 V-J features to roughly 13, which were used in a naive Bayes classifier (R e1071). Thyroid-blood repertoire similarity was quantified with the Morisita-Horn index. TCRdb reprocessing: public reads trimmed at Q25 with fastp, clones called with MiXCR, in-frame beta chains kept. Rows with a matching CDR3 protein are joined into one entry that keeps the most common DNA and genes. Here the V and J calls rest on TCRdb's processing, not on the authors' analysis. The sample table records a few hundred thousand distinct CDR3 sequences; 40% to 50% of these occur just once. Around 44% of the sample belongs to the ten largest clones.

Inclusive of the bounding cysteine and phenylalanine, the CDR3 is 14 residues long. The retained sequence is limited to the CDR3, 42 bases, with the frame set at the first base. The germline V gene specifies SNHLY as CDR1 and FYNNEI as CDR2. V ends up 5 bases short and J 2 bases short, with an unmatched junction base count of 6. The chain is encoded by TRBV2 joined to TRBJ2-7, with 7 junctional bases fitting TRBD2. Source material: peripheral blood or thyroid tissue (not recorded which). This sequence originates from an adult woman with Graves' disease, either hyperthyroidism or ophthalmopathy (not recorded which). The CDR3 has the sequence CASSNLGLTYEQYF. The sequenced DNA: TGTGCCAGCAGTAACCTGGGACTAACCTACGAGCAGTACTTC.